This note documents a single TCR beta chain sequence. In the original workflow: Reference gene primers were amplified, and this amplification served to estimate nucleated cell counts. Sequenced by immunoSEQ multiplex PCR; TCRdb stores in-frame clones only, minus some. That table furnishes V, J and clone size, whereas the DNA furnished D and trimming. The top ten hold 7.5% to 10% of the sample, which has under 250,000 clones, 70% to 85% seen once. The sample comes from a study of blood T cell repertoires in COVID-19. Study in general: The United States, Italy and Spain were the sources of the acute and convalescent COVID-19 samples.

The CDR3 is made up of 15 amino acids. CDR1 is SGHRS, CDR2 YFSETQ, per germline. With 4 bases clipped from V and 2 bases from J, the junction kept 9 bases outside the gene matches. The receptor was isolated from an elderly man with acute or convalescent COVID-19. This sequence joins TRBV5-1 and TRBJ2-7, with 7 bases that match TRBD1. The specimen was peripheral blood. The CDR3 DNA sequence: TGCGCCAGCAGCACACAACAGGGGTCCCCCTACGAGCAGTACTTC. Translation gives CASSTQQGSPYEQYF. Based on the CDR3 plus reference TRBV5-1 and TRBJ2-7, the full variable domain is KAGVTQTPRYLIKTRGQQVTLSCSPISGHRSVSWYQQTPGQGLQFLFEYFSETQRNKGNFPGRFSGRQFSNSRSEMNVSTLELGDSALYLCASSTQQGSPYEQYFGPGTRLTVT.